Following are 19 T cell receptor beta chains from one sample sequenced in a study of blood T cells in healthy people across ages. Sample-barcoded 5' priming and a J-beta primer mix drove a second PCR of 7 to 11 cycles. TCRdb analysed the 5' RACE reads with MiXCR anew, one entry per CDR3 protein. The repertoire consists of about a million distinct CDR3 sequences, with around two fifths occurring once and the leading ten covering less than 15%. Sequencing used blood. The receptor source for this set is a man younger than 35 in good health.

Notes on this clonotype: At one end, the junction sequence differs from germline, possibly due to a read error. V and J are TRBV9 and TRBJ2-3; 8 nucleotides align to TRBD1. The germline V gene encodes CDR1 SGDLS and CDR2 YYNGEE. This CDR3 contains 17 residues. The CDR3 sequence: CASSAKPDRVTEDTRYF. The CDR3 nucleotides are TGTGCCAGCAGCGCCAAACCGGACAGGGTCACCGAGGATACGCGGTATTTT.

This clonotype was observed a few times. The rearrangement links TRBV27 to TRBJ1-2; D gene ambiguous. Between the trimmed V and J ends, which lost 5 bases and 0 bases, there was a span of 10 bases. This CDR3 contains 14 residues. Germline V gives CDR1 MNHEY, CDR2 SMNVEV (reference sequence). CDR3 DNA sequence: TGTGCCAGCAGTGCGCTACAGACTAACTATGGCTACACCTTC. Translated: CASSALQTNYGYTF.

CDR3 coding DNA: TGTGCCACCGGGGTGGTTGCCCAAGAGACCCAGTACTTC. Encoded protein: CATGVVAQETQYF. This chain uses TRBV28 with TRBJ2-5; D perhaps matches TRBD2 (5 bases). The CDR3 runs 13 residues. Germline loops: CDR1 MDHEN, CDR2 SYDVKM. V lost 10 bases, J lost 1 base, and 13 bases lay in between.

The V and J genes are TRBV28 and TRBJ2-2; no definite D call. Between the trimmed V and J ends, which lost 3 bases and 7 bases, there was a span of 6 bases. The CDR3 covers 12 residues. Germline values: CDR1 MDHEN, CDR2 SYDVKM. Here the CDR3 DNA reads TGTGCCAGCAGTTTCCTGGGCGGGGAGCTGTTTTTT. Translating it yields CASSFLGGELFF.

The chain combines TRBV6-5 with TRBJ2-1, with TRBD1 as a possible D gene (6 bases). Between the trimmed V and J ends, which lost 6 bases and 12 bases, there was a span of 12 bases. CDR3 length: 11 amino acids. The germline CDR1 and CDR2 sequences are MNHEY and SVGAGI. This CDR3 reads CASRTGTLQFF. CDR3 nucleotide sequence: TGTGCCAGCAGAACCGGGACACTGCAGTTCTTC.

Worth noting for this clonotype: A junction boundary mismatches the germline segment, possibly from a read error. The chain combines TRBV12-3 or TRBV12-4 with TRBJ1-6; TRBD1 is a possible D gene (5 bases). The CDR3 is made up of 12 amino acids. The CDR3 DNA sequence: TGTGCCAGCAGTGTCCGGGACGCACCCCCCCACTTT. This sequence encodes CASSVRDAPPHF.

About this clonotype: This CDR3 fails to terminate in the conserved phenylalanine or tryptophan, so it likely reflects a read error. The chain recombines TRBV20-1 with TRBJ1-2, with D hard to call. The CDR3 runs to 12 residues. The germline CDR1 and CDR2 sequences are DFQATT and SNEGSKA (reference sequence). The ends were cut back, 2 bases at V and 7 bases at J, with 11 bases in the middle. For the CDR3, the DNA is TGCAGTGCTAGACGGGGAAGCGGTGGCTACACCTCC. Translated: CSARRGSGGYTS.

The sample holds a few counts of this clonotype. J is TRBJ2-1 and V is TRBV12-3 or TRBV12-4, with D uncertain. The CDR3 is made up of 16 amino acids. Deletions cut 5 bases from V and 7 bases from J, with 21 bases between. CDR3 coding DNA: TGTGCCAGCAGTCTCAACGCCATCCTCAGGTCGAATGAGCAGTTCTTC. Translating gives CASSLNAILRSNEQFF.

This clonotype was detected a few times. J is TRBJ1-5 and V is TRBV24-1, with 7 nucleotides matching TRBD1. The germline V gene encodes CDR1 KGHDR and CDR2 SFDVKD. This CDR3 is built from 16 residues. V lost 11 bases, J lost 1 base, and 13 bases stayed unmatched. This chain's CDR3 is CASRAPLRGSNQPQHF. The CDR3, as DNA: TGTGCCAGCCGGGCTCCCCTCAGGGGGAGCAATCAGCCCCAGCATTTT.

The chain is built from TRBV20-1 and TRBJ2-7; a weak D match, TRBD1 (6 bases). Germline CDR1 and CDR2: DFQATT and SNEGSKA (reference sequence). Trimming removed 6 bases at V and 3 bases at J, with 21 bases between. The length of the CDR3 is 15 residues. The CDR3 sequence is CSARESPRGYYEQYF. The DNA for the CDR3 is TGCAGTGCCCGAGAGAGTCCCAGGGGCTACTACGAGCAGTACTTC.

This clonotype has a handful of counts. This chain uses TRBV12-5 with TRBJ2-5, with D maybe TRBD1 (6 bases). V was pared by 1 base and J by 5 bases, with 11 bases between. CDR1 and CDR2 (germline): LGHNT, FRNRAP. The CDR3 is 14 amino acids. CDR3 residues: CASGLGQVGETQYF. The CDR3, as DNA: TGTGCTAGTGGTTTGGGACAGGTGGGGGAGACCCAGTACTTC.

CDR3 sequence (DNA): TGTGCCAGCTCTACCGGACTAGCGGTGAGCACAGATACGCAGTATTTT. It codes for CASSTGLAVSTDTQYF. This chain connects TRBV4-2 to TRBJ2-3; 10 bases line up with TRBD2. Germline values: CDR1 LGHNA, CDR2 YNFKEQ. There are 16 residues in the CDR3. The V and J ends lost 8 bases and 0 bases, in that order; junction bases with no gene match: 8.

This clonotype has more than one count but fewer than ten. The chain carries TRBV12-3 or TRBV12-4 and TRBJ1-3; TRBD1 matches 7 bases. The J segment lost 4 bases and the V segment lost 7 bases, leaving 7 bases of the junction unmatched. The CDR3 is 14 amino acids. In nucleotides, the CDR3 is TGTGCCAGCACCCGCGGGACAGAGGGAAACACCATATATTTT. Its protein is CASTRGTEGNTIYF.

A single count supports this clonotype. A junction boundary mismatches the germline segment, possibly from a read error. The chain links TRBV9 to TRBJ2-3, with TRBD1 matching over 8 bases. Germline V lookup: CDR1 SGDLS, CDR2 YYNGEE. The CDR3 spans 16 residues. CDR3 sequence reads: CASSVGQGAGTGTQYF. CDR3 sequence (DNA): TGTGCCAGCAGCGTAGGCCAGGGGGCCGGCACAGGTACGCAGTATTTT.

The gene calls are TRBV7-2 and TRBJ2-1; D is unclear. The germline gives CDR1 SGHTA, CDR2 FQGNSA. The CDR3 totals 14 residues. Between the trimmed V and J ends, which lost 5 bases and 5 bases, there was a span of 13 bases. CDR3 residues: CASSVSAENNEQFF. CDR3 nucleotide sequence: TGTGCCAGCAGCGTTTCGGCAGAAAACAATGAGCAGTTCTTC.

The table lists this clonotype with a few counts. This chain links TRBV20-1 with TRBJ2-7; no reliable D call. Germline lookup yields CDR1 DFQATT and CDR2 SNEGSKA (reference sequence). Trimming left V 6 bases short and J 0 bases short, with 12 bases between. The CDR3 covers 13 residues. The CDR3 is CSARHPSSYEQYF. DNA of the CDR3: TGCAGTGCGCGTCATCCCAGCTCCTACGAGCAGTACTTC.

This clonotype appeared a few times. V and J are TRBV7-9 and TRBJ2-4; no firm D call. The DNA end is a closer match to TRBJ2-7, so the J assignment may be wrong. CDR1 is SEHNR, CDR2 FQNEAQ, per germline (reference sequence). The length of the CDR3 is 13 residues. Here the CDR3 DNA reads TGTGCCAGCAGCTTCGCCCCAAGCCTCGAGCAGTACTTC. The encoded protein is CASSFAPSLEQYF.

V is TRBV20-1 and J is TRBJ2-1, with TRBD2 as a possible D gene (5 bases). Deletions cut 1 base from V and 6 bases from J, with 19 bases between. The germline gives CDR1 DFQATT, CDR2 SNEGSKA (reference sequence). This CDR3 contains 16 residues. DNA of the CDR3: TGCAGTGCTAGAGGTCCGCACCAAGACTACGCCAATGAGCAGTTCTTC. This codes for CSARGPHQDYANEQFF.

This clonotype occurred a few times. The chain employs TRBV5-5 and TRBJ2-1; TRBD2 matches 8 bases. Trimming cost V 4 bases and J 8 bases; bases outside gene matches: 14. CDR1 is SGHKS, CDR2 YYEKEE, per germline (reference sequence). The CDR3 contains 16 residues. CDR3 bases: TGTGCCAGCAGCCCCTACCCCGGGGGGGCGGGTGATGAGCAGTTCTTC. Its translation: CASSPYPGGAGDEQFF.